Detailed here is one TCR beta chain. Its specificity is unknown. Trimming took 2 bases from V and 5 from J; bases not matched to a gene: 4. Per the germline V gene, CDR1 is SGHNT and CDR2 is YENEEA. CDR3 size: 15 residues. This sample stems from a study of T-cell memory formation after mild COVID-19. Broader study findings: Researchers found some responding clones in pre-infection memory, a sign that cross-reactive memory joined. A second wave expanding day 15 to 37 was CD4+-biased; contracting clones were balanced. CD8+ contracting clones occupied EMRA, while CD4+ ones occupied mainly CM and EM.

Constant-segment-primed 5'RACE gave TCR alpha and TCR beta cDNA libraries with sample barcodes and UMIs. TCRdb reprocessed the 5' RACE reads via MiXCR and lists one record per CDR3 protein. The sample consists of about 180,000 distinct CDR3 sequences, around 16% of them appearing once. Source material: PBMCs or a T cell subset sorted from them (not recorded which). This sequence was found in an adult woman who had mild COVID-19 (a few samples of this study predate the infection). Cell type and time point are not known. The chain couples TRBV11-3 to TRBJ2-2; 8 nucleotides align to TRBD1. The CDR3 coding sequence is TGTGCCAGCAGCTTAAGGGACAGGTTAACCGGGGAGCTGTTTTTT. Translating gives CASSLRDRLTGELFF.